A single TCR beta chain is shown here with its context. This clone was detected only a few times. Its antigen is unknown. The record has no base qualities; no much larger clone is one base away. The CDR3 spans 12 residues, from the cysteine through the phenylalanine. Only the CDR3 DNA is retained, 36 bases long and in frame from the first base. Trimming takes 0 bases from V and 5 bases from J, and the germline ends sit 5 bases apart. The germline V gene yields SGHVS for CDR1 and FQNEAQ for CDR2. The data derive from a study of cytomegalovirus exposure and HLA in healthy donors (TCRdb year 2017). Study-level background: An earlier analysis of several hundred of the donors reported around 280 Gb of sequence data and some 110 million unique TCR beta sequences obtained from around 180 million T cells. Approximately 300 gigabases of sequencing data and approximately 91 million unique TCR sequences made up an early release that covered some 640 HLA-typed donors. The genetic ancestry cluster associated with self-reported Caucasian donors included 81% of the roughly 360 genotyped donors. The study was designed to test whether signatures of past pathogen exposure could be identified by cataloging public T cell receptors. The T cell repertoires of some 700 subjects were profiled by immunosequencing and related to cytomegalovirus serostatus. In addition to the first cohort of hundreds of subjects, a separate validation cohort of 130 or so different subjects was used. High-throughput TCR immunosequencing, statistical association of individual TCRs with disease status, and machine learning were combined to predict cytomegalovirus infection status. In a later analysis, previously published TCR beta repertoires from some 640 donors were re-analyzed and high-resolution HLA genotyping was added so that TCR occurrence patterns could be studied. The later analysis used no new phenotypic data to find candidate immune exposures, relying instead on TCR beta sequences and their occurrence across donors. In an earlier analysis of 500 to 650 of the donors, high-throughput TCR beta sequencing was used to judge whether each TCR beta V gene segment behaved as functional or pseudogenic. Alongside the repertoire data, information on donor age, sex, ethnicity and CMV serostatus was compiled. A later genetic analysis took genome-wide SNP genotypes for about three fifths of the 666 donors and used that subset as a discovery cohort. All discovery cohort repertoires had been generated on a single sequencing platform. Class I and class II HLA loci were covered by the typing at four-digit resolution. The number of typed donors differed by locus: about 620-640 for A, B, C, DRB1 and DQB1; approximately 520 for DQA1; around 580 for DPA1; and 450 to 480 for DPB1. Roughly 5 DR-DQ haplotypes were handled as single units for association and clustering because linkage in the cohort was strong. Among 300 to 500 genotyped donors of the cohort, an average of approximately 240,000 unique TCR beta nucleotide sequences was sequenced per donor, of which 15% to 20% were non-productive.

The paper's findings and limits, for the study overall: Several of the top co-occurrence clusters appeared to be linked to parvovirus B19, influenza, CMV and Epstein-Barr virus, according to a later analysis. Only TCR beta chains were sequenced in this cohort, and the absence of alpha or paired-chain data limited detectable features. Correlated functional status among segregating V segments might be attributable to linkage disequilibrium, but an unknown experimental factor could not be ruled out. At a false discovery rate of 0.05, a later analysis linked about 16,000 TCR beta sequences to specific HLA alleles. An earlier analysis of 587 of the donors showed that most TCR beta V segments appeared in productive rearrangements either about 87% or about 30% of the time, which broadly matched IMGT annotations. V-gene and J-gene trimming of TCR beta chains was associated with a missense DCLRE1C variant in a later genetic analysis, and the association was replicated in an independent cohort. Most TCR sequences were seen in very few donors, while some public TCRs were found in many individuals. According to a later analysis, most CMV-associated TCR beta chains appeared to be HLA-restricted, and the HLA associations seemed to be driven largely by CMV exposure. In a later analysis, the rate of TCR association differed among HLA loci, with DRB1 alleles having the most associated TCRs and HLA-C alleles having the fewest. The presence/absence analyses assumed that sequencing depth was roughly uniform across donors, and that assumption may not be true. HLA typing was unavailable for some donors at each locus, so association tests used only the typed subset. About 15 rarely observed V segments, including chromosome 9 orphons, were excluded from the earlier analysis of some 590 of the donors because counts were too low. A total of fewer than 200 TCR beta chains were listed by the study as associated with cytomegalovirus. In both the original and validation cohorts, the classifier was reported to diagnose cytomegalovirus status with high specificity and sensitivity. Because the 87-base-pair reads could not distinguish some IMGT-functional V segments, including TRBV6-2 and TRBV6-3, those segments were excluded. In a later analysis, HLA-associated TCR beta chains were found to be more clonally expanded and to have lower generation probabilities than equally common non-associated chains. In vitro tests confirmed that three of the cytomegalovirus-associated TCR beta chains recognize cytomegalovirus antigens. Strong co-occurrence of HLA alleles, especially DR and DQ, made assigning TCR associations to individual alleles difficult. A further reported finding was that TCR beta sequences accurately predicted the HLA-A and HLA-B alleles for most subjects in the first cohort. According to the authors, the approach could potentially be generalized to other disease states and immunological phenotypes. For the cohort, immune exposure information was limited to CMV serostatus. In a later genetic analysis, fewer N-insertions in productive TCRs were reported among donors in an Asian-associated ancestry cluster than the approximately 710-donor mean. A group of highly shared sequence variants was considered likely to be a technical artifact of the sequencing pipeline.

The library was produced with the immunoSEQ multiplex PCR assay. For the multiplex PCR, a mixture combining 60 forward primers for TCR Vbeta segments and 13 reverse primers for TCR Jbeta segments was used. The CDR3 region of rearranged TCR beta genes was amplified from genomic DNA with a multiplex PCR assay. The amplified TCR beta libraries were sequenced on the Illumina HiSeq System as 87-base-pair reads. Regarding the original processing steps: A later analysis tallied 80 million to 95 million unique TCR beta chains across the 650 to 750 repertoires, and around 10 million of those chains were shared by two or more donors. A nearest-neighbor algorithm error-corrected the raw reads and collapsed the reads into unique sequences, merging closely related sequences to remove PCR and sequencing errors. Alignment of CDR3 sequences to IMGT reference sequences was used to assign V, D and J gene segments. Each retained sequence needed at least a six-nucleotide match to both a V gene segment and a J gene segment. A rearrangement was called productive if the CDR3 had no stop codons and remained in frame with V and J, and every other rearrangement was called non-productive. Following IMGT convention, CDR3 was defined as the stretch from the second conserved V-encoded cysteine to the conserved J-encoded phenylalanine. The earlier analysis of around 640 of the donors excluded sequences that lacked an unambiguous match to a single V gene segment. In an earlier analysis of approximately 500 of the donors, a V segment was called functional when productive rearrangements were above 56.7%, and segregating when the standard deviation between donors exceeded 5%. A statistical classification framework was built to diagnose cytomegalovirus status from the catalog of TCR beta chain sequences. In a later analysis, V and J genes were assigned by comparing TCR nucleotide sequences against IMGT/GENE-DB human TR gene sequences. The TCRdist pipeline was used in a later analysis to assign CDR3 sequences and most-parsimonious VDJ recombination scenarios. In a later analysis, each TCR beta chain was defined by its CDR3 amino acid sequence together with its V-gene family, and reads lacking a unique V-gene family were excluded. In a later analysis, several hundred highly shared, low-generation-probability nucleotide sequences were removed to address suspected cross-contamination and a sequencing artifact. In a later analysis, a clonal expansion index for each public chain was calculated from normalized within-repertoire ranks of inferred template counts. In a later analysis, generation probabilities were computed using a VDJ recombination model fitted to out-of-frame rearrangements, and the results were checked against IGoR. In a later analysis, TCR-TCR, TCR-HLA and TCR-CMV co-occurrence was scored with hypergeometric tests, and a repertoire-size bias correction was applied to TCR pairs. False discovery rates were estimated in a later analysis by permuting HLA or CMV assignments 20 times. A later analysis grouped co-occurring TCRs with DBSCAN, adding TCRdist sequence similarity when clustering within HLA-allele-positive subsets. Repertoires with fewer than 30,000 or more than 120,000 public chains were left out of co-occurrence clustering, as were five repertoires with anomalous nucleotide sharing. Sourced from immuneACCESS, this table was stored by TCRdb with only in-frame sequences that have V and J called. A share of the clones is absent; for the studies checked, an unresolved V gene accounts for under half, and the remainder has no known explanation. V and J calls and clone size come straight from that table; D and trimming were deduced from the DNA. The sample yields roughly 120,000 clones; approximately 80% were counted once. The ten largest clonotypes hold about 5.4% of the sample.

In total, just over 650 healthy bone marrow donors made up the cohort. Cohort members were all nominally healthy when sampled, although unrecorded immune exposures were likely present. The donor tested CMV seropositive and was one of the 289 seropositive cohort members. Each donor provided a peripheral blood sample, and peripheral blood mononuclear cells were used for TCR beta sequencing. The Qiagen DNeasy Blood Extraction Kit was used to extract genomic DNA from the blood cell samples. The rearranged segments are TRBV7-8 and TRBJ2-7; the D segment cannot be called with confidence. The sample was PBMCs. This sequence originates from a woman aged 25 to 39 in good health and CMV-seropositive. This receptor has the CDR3 CASSLAEHEQYF. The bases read TGTGCCAGCAGCTTAGCGGAGCACGAGCAGTACTTC.